The present entry profiles one T cell receptor (beta chain) with its context. The sample comes from a study of blood T cell repertoires in COVID-19. The wider study: Samples of COVID-19 (acute and convalescent) were obtained from the United States, Italy and Spain. T cells, B-cell-depleted T cells, or PBMCs supplied cDNA or gDNA.

Sequencing was performed with immunoSEQ multiplex PCR; in TCRdb, only in-frame clones are kept and a portion is missing. Among 230,000 or so clones listed, 88% were seen once. This clonotype was sampled from a woman in her 30s who had recovered from COVID-19. The specimen was PBMCs or T cells enriched from blood (not recorded which).

Here the CDR3 reads CASSLAPTGQETQYF. DNA of the CDR3: TGTGCCAGCAGCTTGGCCCCGACAGGTCAAGAGACCCAGTACTTC. The chain employs TRBV5-4 and TRBJ2-5; a possible D gene is TRBD1 (6 bases). The CDR3 length is 15 residues. Germline V lookup: CDR1 SGHNT, CDR2 YYREEE (reference sequence). V dropped 0 bases and J dropped 2 bases, with 11 bases sitting between them. The full variable domain, with the rest looked up from reference TRBV5-4 and TRBJ2-5, is ETGVTQSPTHLIKTRGQQVTLRCSSQSGHNTVSWYQQALGQGPQFIFQYYREEENGRGNFPPRFSGLQFPNYSSELNVNALELDDSALYLCASSLAPTGQETQYFGPGTRLLVL.